Below, 10 T cell receptor beta chains from the same sample are listed, as sequenced in a study of T cell repertoires in cytomegalovirus infection. Their antigens remain unidentified. TCRdb processed the reads anew with MiXCR; each CDR3 protein has one entry. The table has 900,000 to 950,000 distinct CDR3 sequences, roughly 31% seen once. Sequenced here: cultured CD8+ T cells from PBMCs, sampled from culture after CMV antigen stimulation. These receptors were collected from a human donor in good health (CMV status not recorded). Some clones in this sample may be carry-over from other donors' samples.

This clonotype came up once. J is TRBJ2-3 and V is TRBV27; 8 bases are shared with TRBD2. The CDR3 is 16 amino acids. V gave up 6 bases and J gave up 5 bases; unmatched junction bases: 13. Germline-derived CDR1 and CDR2 are MNHEY and SMNVEV (reference sequence). CDR3 in amino acids: CASRNWGASGLDTQYF. CDR3 nucleotides: TGTGCCAGCAGAAACTGGGGGGCTAGCGGGTTAGATACGCAGTATTTT.

The J gene is TRBJ2-7, the V gene TRBV6-5, with 10 positions matching TRBD2. CDR3 length equals 17 residues. CDR1 is MNHEY and CDR2 is SVGAGI in the germline V gene. The CDR3 here is CANSGSGTSDPFYEQYV. The DNA of the CDR3 is TGTGCCAACAGTGGTTCCGGGACTAGCGATCCGTTTTACGAGCAGTACGTC.

The table lists this clonotype with a few counts. The chain combines TRBV29-1 with TRBJ1-2; D gene uncertain. V lost 3 bases to trimming and J lost 0 bases, with 14 bases between them. CDR1 is SQVTM, CDR2 ANQGSEA, per germline. This CDR3 region has 15 residues. CDR3 sequence (DNA): TGCAGCGTTGAGGGTAACCCTGGGGCTAACTATGGCTACACCTTC. Protein product: CSVEGNPGANYGYTF.

As concerns this clonotype: Given a much more abundant clone one base away, this may be a read error. CDR3 amino acids: CASSHWEVLQETQYF. CDR3 DNA sequence: TGTGCCAGCAGCCATTGGGAGGTGCTCCAAGAGACCCAGTACTTC. The chain uses TRBV7-9 and TRBJ2-5; tentative D call: TRBD2 (6 bases). CDR1 and CDR2 (germline): SEHNR, FQNEAQ (reference sequence). CDR3 length: 15 residues. V was trimmed by 5 bases and J by 1 base, leaving 14 bases between them. Full variable domain (rest looked up from reference TRBV7-9 and TRBJ2-5): DTGVSQNPRHKITKRGQNVTFRCDPISEHNRLYWYRQTLGQGPEFLTYFQNEAQLEKSRLLSDRFSAERPKGSFSTLEIQRTEQGDSAMYLCASSHWEVLQETQYFGPGTRLLVL.

This clonotype appeared a few times. The chain employs TRBV12-3 or TRBV12-4 and TRBJ2-2; tentatively, D is TRBD2 (5 bases). Trimming cost V 8 bases and J 2 bases, with 12 bases left between them. The CDR3 covers 14 residues. DNA of the CDR3: TGTGCCAGCGGTCCGGGGTTTAACACCGGGGAGCTGTTTTTT. Amino acids: CASGPGFNTGELFF.

The table lists this clonotype with many counts. CDR3 sequence reads: CASSRDSQTGELFF. The DNA for the CDR3 is TGTGCCAGCAGTCGGGACAGCCAAACCGGGGAGCTGTTTTTT. The chain joins TRBV6-2 or TRBV6-3 to TRBJ2-2, with 7 bases matching TRBD1. Per the germline V gene, CDR1 is MNHEY and CDR2 is SVGEGT. This CDR3 spans 14 amino acids. The V segment lost 5 bases and the J segment 5 bases; nucleotides outside the gene matches: 5.

This clonotype was seen ten or more times. This chain uses TRBV12-5 with TRBJ2-1; possibly TRBD1 for D (6 bases). V was cut by 3 bases and J by 6 bases, with 21 bases left in between. CDR3 length: 17 amino acids. CDR1 is LGHNT and CDR2 is FRNRAP in the germline V gene. The CDR3: CASGFQQGRGSPNEQFF. The CDR3 DNA follows: TGTGCTAGTGGTTTTCAACAGGGAAGGGGCTCACCCAATGAGCAGTTCTTC.

The chain links TRBV4-1 to TRBJ1-2, with 9 bases identical to TRBD1. CDR1 and CDR2 (germline): MGHRA, YSYEKL. The CDR3 loop spans 16 amino acids. V gave up 4 bases and J gave up 7 bases; unmatched junction bases: 13. This chain's CDR3 is CASSRQTGGVASGYTF. For the CDR3, the DNA is TGCGCCAGCAGCCGCCAAACAGGGGGCGTCGCGAGTGGCTACACCTTC.

V usage is TRBV10-3 and J usage is TRBJ2-7; possible D gene TRBD1, 6 bases. Germline CDR1 ENHRY, CDR2 SYGVKD. The length of the CDR3 is 13 residues. V lost 8 bases and J lost 2, with 13 bases in between. The CDR3 DNA is TGTGCCATCTGTCCGGACAGACCCTACGAGCAGTACTTC. Residues: CAICPDRPYEQYF.

This chain joins TRBV19 and TRBJ1-6, with a possible D match to TRBD1 (6 bases). Per the germline V gene, CDR1 is LNHDA and CDR2 is SQIVND (reference sequence). This CDR3 is built from 14 residues. Deletions cut 8 bases from V and 3 bases from J, with 11 bases between. DNA for the CDR3: TGTGCCAGTTGCCAGGGGATCTATAATTCACCCCTCCACTTT. Its translation is CASCQGIYNSPLHF.